The rows below give T cell receptor beta chains drawn from one sample of a study of T-cell memory formation after mild COVID-19. TCRdb redid the calling of the 5' RACE reads with MiXCR, one entry per CDR3 protein. The repertoire consists of approximately 290,000 distinct CDR3 sequences, with 8.2% occurring once and the leading ten covering 22%. Sequenced sample: PBMCs or a T cell subset sorted from them (not recorded which). These receptors were taken from a man between 18 and 35 years old who had mild COVID-19 (a few samples of this study predate the infection). Cell type and time point are not known. The CDR3 runs from the conserved cysteine through the conserved F or W. A D gene is named only where the DNA matches it firmly. Size is stated for part of the rows, as once, few or many counts, or as a class when the clone is expanded.

14 TRBJ1-1 . TRBV4-3 . TGCGCCAGCAGCCAAGATGGGTTCGGCACTGAAGCTTTCTTT CASSQDGFGTEAFF
13 TRBJ1-1 . TRBV7-6 few TGTGCCAGCAGCCCAGAGGCGGTTACTGAAGCTTTCTTT CASSPEAVTEAFF
14 TRBJ2-5 . TRBV7-2 many TGTGCCAGCAGCTTAGGGGGGCGCGGGGAGACCCAGTACTTC CASSLGGRGETQYF
17 TRBJ2-1 TRBD2 TRBV5-1 few TGCGCCAGCACCCCCCAACCTAGCGGGGGGGCCTTCAATGAGCAGTTCTTC CASTPQPSGGAFNEQFF
12 TRBJ2-2 . TRBV29-1 few TGCAGCGTTCTTCAGGGCACCGGGGAGCTGTTTTTT CSVLQGTGELFF
12 TRBJ2-7 . TRBV10-1 few TGCGCCAGCAGTGAGACGGGTTACGAGCAGTACTTC CASSETGYEQYF
10 TRBJ2-3 . TRBV7-9 few TGTGCCCTTGGTACGGATACGCAGTATTTT CALGTDTQYF
15 TRBJ1-1 . TRBV5-1 . TGCGCCAGCATGCGGGAGGTAGGGGCGAACACTGAAGCTTTCTTT CASMREVGANTEAFF
14 TRBJ2-5 . TRBV6-1 . TGTGCCAGCAGTGCGGGGGGCGGCCAAGAGACCCAGTACTTC CASSAGGGQETQYF
12 TRBJ2-4 . TRBV3-1 many TGTGCCAGCAGCCAAGCACAGGGCATTCAGTACTTC CASSQAQGIQYF
15 TRBJ1-4 . TRBV7-9 few TGTGCCAGCAGCCGTATGTCGGCGGGGGTTGAAAAACTGTTTTTT CASSRMSAGVEKLFF
14 TRBJ2-1 . TRBV9 few TGTGCCAGCAGCGTAGGTCGGGGCTACAATGAGCAGTTCTTC CASSVGRGYNEQFF
14 TRBJ1-4 . TRBV12-3/TRBV12-4 few TGTGCCAGCAGTTTAACGGGACGGCTCGAAAAACTGTTTTTT CASSLTGRLEKLFF
14 TRBJ2-3 TRBD1 TRBV29-1 . TGCAGCGTTGAAGCTATCAGGGGGCCAGATACGCAGTATTTT CSVEAIRGPDTQYF
13 TRBJ1-1 . TRBV4-3 few TGCGCCAGCAGCCAAGCCCAGAAGGGTGAAGCTTTCTTT CASSQAQKGEAFF
14 TRBJ1-4 . TRBV5-5 . TGTGCCAGCAGCTTGTCCGGACAGAATGAAAAACTGTTTTTT CASSLSGQNEKLFF
14 TRBJ1-1 . TRBV5-1 many TGCGCCAGCAGCGATGCAGGGAAAGACACTGAAGCTTTCTTT CASSDAGKDTEAFF
14 TRBJ2-4 TRBD2 TRBV14 . TGTGCCAGCAGCCACGGCGGGGGGGCCAACATTCAGTACTTC CASSHGGGANIQYF
10 TRBJ2-3 . TRBV11-2 many TGTGCCAGCAGCTCCTATACGCAGTATTTT CASSSYTQYF
15 TRBJ2-3 TRBD2 TRBV28 few TGTGCCAGCAGTTTATTGGGGACTAGCGGGGGCCGAGAGTATTTT CASSLLGTSGGREYF
13 TRBJ2-5 . TRBV10-3 many TGTGCCATCAGTCAGGCTGGCCGAGAGACCCAGTACTTC CAISQAGRETQYF
15 TRBJ1-1 . TRBV6-2/TRBV6-3 . TGTGCCAGCAGTTACTGGGGGGCTACGGACACTGAAGCTTTCTTT CASSYWGATDTEAFF
15 TRBJ2-7 . TRBV27 . TGTGCCAGCAGTTTATCGAGTCCCAGCCCTGGGGAGCAGTACTTC CASSLSSPSPGEQYF